The text below deals with one TCR beta chain. Its antigen is currently unknown. The source of the sample is a study of CD4+ T cells in melanoma. The method was immunoSEQ multiplex PCR; TCRdb's version includes in-frame clones alone and lacks a portion of them. The table shows around 100,000 clones, with around 92% occurring only once. Study results and limitations: A reported correlation linked neoantigen-specific CD4+ T cells to CD8+, macrophage and B cell function.

Specimen: peripheral blood. The receptor's source is a human donor with melanoma.

The CDR3 protein is CASSLPRDQYTGELFF. The CDR3 DNA is TGTGCCAGCAGCCTCCCCCGGGACCAGTACACCGGGGAGCTGTTTTTT. V is TRBV9 and J is TRBJ2-2; the D call may be TRBD1 or TRBD2 (5 bases each). This CDR3 has 16 amino acids. Germline CDR1 and CDR2: SGDLS and YYNGEE. Trimming took off 4 bases at V and 3 bases at J, with 16 bases between the two ends.